The clone carrying this TCR beta chain occurred many times. Its antigen is unknown. The sample comes from a study of T-cell reconstitution after alpha-beta-depleted transplantation in children. Study-level results: Approximately two months post-transplant, alpha-beta T cells reportedly originated from several hundred expanded graft clones. Where some patients showed high TCRbeta diversity at day 60, it came from recipient T cells and thymic progenitors that had survived. The main origin of T-cell counts and diversity one year after transplant was newly produced T cells.

Germline assignment: CDR1 SGHTA and CDR2 FQGNSA. This CDR3 has 14 residues. The V end lost 8 bases, the J end lost 1 base, and 12 bases lay between the germline ends. It was with unique molecular identifiers that the TCRbeta library was prepared. TCRdb reprocessed the PCR reads via MiXCR and lists one record per CDR3 protein. This sample has fewer than 700,000 distinct CDR3 sequences, with 10% to 15% found just once. Sequences were derived from PBMCs, mostly from graft donor cells, sampled 360 days after TCRalphabeta/CD19-depleted stem cell transplant. This TCR was sampled from a male patient aged 10 to 17 who had a stem cell transplant for acute myeloid leukemia, so the T cells may come from the graft donor. The chain uses TRBV7-2 and TRBJ2-1; weak D call: TRBD1 (7 bases). CDR3 amino acids: CASSPGGSYNEQFF. CDR3 sequence (DNA): TGTGCCAGCTCACCAGGGGGGTCCTACAATGAGCAGTTCTTC.